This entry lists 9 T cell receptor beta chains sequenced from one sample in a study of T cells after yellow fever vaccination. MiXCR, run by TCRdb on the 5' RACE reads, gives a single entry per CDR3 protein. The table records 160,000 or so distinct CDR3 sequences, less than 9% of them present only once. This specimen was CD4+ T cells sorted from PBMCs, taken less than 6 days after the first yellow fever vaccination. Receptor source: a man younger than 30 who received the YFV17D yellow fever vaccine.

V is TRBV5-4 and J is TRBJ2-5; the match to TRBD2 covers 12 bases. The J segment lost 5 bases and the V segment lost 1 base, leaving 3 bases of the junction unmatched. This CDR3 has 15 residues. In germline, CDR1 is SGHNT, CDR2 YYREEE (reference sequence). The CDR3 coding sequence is TGTGCCAGCAGCTTGAAGACTAGCGGGGGTGAGACCCAGTACTTC. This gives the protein CASSLKTSGGETQYF.

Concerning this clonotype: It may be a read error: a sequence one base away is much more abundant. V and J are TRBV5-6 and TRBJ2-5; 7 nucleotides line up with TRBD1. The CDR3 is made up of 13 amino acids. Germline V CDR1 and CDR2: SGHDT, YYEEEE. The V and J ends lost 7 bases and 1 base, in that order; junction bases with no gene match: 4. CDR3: CASGWTGQETQYF. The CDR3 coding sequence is TGTGCCAGCGGCTGGACAGGCCAAGAGACCCAGTACTTC.

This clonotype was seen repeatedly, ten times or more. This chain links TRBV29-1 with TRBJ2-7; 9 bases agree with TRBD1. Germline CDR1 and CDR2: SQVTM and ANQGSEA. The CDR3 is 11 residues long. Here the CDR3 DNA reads TGCAGTGACAGGGGGTCCTACGAGCAGTACTTC. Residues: CSDRGSYEQYF.

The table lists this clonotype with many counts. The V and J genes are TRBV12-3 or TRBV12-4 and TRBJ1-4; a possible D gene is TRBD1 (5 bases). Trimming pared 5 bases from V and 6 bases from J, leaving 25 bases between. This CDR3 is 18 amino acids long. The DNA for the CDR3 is TGTGCCAGCAGTCCGGGTGGTCGCTCAGGGTACTGGGATGAAAAACTGTTTTTT. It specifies CASSPGGRSGYWDEKLFF.

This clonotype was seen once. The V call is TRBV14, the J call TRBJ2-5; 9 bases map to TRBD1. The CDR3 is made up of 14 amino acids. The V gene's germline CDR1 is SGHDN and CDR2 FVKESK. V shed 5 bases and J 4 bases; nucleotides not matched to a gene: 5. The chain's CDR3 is CASSTGGNVETQYF. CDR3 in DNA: TGTGCCAGCAGCACAGGGGGCAACGTAGAGACCCAGTACTTC. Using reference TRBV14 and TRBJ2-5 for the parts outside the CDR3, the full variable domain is EAGVTQFPSHSVIEKGQTVTLRCDPISGHDNLYWYRRVMGKEIKFLLHFVKESKQDESGMPNNRFLAERTGGTYSTLKVQPAELEDSGVYFCASSTGGNVETQYFGPGTRLLVL.

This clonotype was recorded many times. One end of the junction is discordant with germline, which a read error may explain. Here the CDR3 DNA reads TGTGCCAGCACCTTAGACAGACAAGAGACCCAGTACTTC. It yields the protein CASTLDRQETQYF. This chain joins TRBV11-2 and TRBJ2-5, with a weak D call TRBD1 (5 bases). Germline CDR1 reads SGHAT; CDR2 reads FQNNGV. CDR3 length: 13 residues.

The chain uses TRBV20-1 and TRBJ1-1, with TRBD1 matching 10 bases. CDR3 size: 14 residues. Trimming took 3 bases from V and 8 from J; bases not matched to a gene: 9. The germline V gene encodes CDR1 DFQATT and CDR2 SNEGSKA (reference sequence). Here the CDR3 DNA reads TGCAGTGCTAGGAGGGACAGGGGCCGAAGAGAAGCTTTCTTT. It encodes CSARRDRGRREAFF.

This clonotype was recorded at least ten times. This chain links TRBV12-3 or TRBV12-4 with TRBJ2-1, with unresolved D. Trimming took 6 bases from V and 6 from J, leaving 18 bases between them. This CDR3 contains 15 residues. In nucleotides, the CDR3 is TGTGCCAGCAGCCCAGGATCCTCTTCGGGCAATGAGCAGTTCTTC. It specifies CASSPGSSSGNEQFF.

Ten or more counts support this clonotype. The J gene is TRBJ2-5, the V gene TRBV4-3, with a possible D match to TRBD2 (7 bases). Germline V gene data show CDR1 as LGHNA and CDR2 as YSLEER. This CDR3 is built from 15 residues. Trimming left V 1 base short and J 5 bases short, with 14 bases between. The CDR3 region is CASSQVGGGVETQYF. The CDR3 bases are TGCGCCAGCAGCCAAGTTGGAGGGGGGGTTGAGACCCAGTACTTC.